The clone carrying this TCR beta chain was seen many times. No antigen is known for it. These data originate in a study of identical twins. General study points: Weaker excess sharing between twins was seen in beta out-of-frame sequences.

The CDR3 has 15 amino acids. The trim removed 2 bases at V and 6 bases at J, leaving 6 bases unmatched. Using its own MiXCR run on the 5' RACE reads, TCRdb lists one record per CDR3 protein. The sample lists 520,000 or so distinct CDR3 sequences; roughly 21% were seen once. The data were also submitted as part of a second study, on T cells expressing NK-cell markers. This second study says: A few donors likewise had their CD3+CD56-NKG2C+ fraction led by these clonotypes.

The specimen sequenced was CD4+ T cells sorted from blood. This sequence was found in a woman under 30 in good health. The chain recombines TRBV12-3 or TRBV12-4 with TRBJ2-1, with 8 positions matching TRBD2. For the CDR3, the DNA is TGTGCCAGCAGTTTAAAGGGACTAGGGGCCAATGAGCAGTTCTTC. Encoded protein: CASSLKGLGANEQFF.